The 17 T cell receptor beta chains below were found in one sample sequenced in a study of identical twins. TCRdb redid the calling of the 5' RACE reads with MiXCR, one entry per CDR3 protein. Of about 520,000 distinct CDR3 sequences listed, around 20% are singletons. The same data also went into a second study, on T cells expressing NK-cell markers.

Sequences were obtained from CD4+ T cells sorted from blood. Receptor source: a woman aged 18-35 years in good health.

The chain employs TRBV4-2 and TRBJ2-5, with D perhaps matching TRBD1 (5 bases). This CDR3 contains 15 residues. The ends were cut back, 2 bases at V and 7 bases at J, with 17 bases in the middle. Germline V gene sequence: CDR1 LGHNA, CDR2 YNFKEQ. The chain's CDR3 is CASSQSYRQPGTQYF. CDR3 DNA: TGTGCCAGCAGCCAATCTTACAGACAGCCGGGGACCCAGTACTTC.

The chain carries TRBV6-1 and TRBJ2-3, with 9 bases fitting TRBD2. Germline-derived CDR1 and CDR2 are MNHNS and SASEGT. CDR3 length equals 15 residues. J gave up 2 bases and V 4 bases, and 4 bases lay outside the gene matches. CDR3 DNA sequence: TGTGCCAGCAGTGTTAGCGGGAGACTCACAGATACGCAGTATTTT. It translates to CASSVSGRLTDTQYF.

The J gene is TRBJ1-2, the V gene TRBV7-9; D is uncertain. CDR3 length: 16 amino acids. The germline CDR1 and CDR2 sequences are SEHNR and FQNEAQ (reference sequence). Trimming took 5 bases from V and 7 from J, leaving 23 bases between them. DNA for the CDR3: TGTGCCAGCAGCCCGGCCGGGGTGTTTGTCTTAGGTGGCTACACCTTC. This gives the protein CASSPAGVFVLGGYTF.

This clonotype was found a few times. The V gene is TRBV4-2, the J gene TRBJ2-3; either TRBD1 or TRBD2 may fit D (6 bases each). With 4 bases removed from V and 3 bases from J, the gap between germline ends came to 26 bases. The CDR3 contains 19 residues. CDR1 LGHNA and CDR2 YNFKEQ come from the germline V gene. CDR3: CASSRNLVPQGRTTDTQYF. In DNA, the CDR3 is TGTGCCAGCAGCCGAAACTTGGTACCCCAGGGGAGGACTACAGATACGCAGTATTTT.

This clonotype was found a few times. The CDR3: CASFLGAGGPRNEQFF. Written as DNA, the CDR3 is TGTGCCAGCTTCCTGGGCGCGGGAGGGCCGCGAAATGAGCAGTTCTTC. The chain recombines TRBV6-2 or TRBV6-3 with TRBJ2-1; 9 nucleotides match TRBD2. CDR3 length: 16 amino acids. The junction had 15 bases not matched to a gene; V was cut back by 8 bases and J by 7 bases. CDR1 MNHEY and CDR2 SVGEGT come from the germline V gene.

This clonotype was recorded at least ten times. The chain employs TRBV5-1 and TRBJ2-7, with D perhaps matching TRBD1 or TRBD2 (5 bases each). V was cut by 1 base and J by 4 bases, with 9 bases left in between. This CDR3 has 13 residues. Germline lookup yields CDR1 SGHRS and CDR2 YFSETQ. The CDR3 is CASSLIEGYEQYF. CDR3 sequence (DNA): TGCGCCAGCAGCTTGATCGAGGGGTACGAGCAGTACTTC.

The rearrangement links TRBV7-6 to TRBJ2-3; 16 bases are shared with TRBD2. Germline lookup yields CDR1 SGHVS and CDR2 FNYEAQ. Trimming removed 5 bases from V and 4 bases from J; junction bases left unmatched: 6. This CDR3 comprises 17 residues. Here the CDR3 DNA reads TGTGCCAGCAGCACGGGACTAGCGGGAGGGCGGTCAGATACGCAGTATTTT. Its protein is CASSTGLAGGRSDTQYF.

The rearrangement joins TRBV20-1 to TRBJ1-2; TRBD1 matches 9 bases. This CDR3 region has 15 residues. The junction had 4 bases not matched to a gene; V was cut back by 1 base and J by 1 base. Germline assignment: CDR1 DFQATT and CDR2 SNEGSKA (reference sequence). As DNA, the CDR3 is TGCAGTGCTAGAGTTCTGACAGGGGGTAACTATGGCTACACCTTC. Translation: CSARVLTGGNYGYTF.

This clonotype was picked up many times. This chain links TRBV29-1 with TRBJ2-3; the D is unclear. Germline assignment: CDR1 SQVTM and CDR2 ANQGSEA. V was clipped by 8 bases and J by 3 bases, with 0 bases between them. This CDR3 is built from 8 residues. CDR3 in DNA: TGCAGCACAGATACGCAGTATTTT. This codes for CSTDTQYF.

This clonotype came up a few times. J is TRBJ2-7 and V is TRBV7-9; TRBD2 matches 12 bases. There are 15 residues in the CDR3. Germline V CDR1 and CDR2: SEHNR, FQNEAQ (reference sequence). V dropped 5 bases and J dropped 4; count of bases not matched to a gene: 6. CDR3 protein: CASSQLAGGVYEQYF. As DNA, the CDR3 is TGTGCCAGCAGCCAACTAGCGGGAGGAGTTTACGAGCAGTACTTC.

This clonotype was seen repeatedly, ten times or more. The rearrangement links TRBV20-1 to TRBJ2-1, with a weak D call TRBD1 (5 bases). Germline V gene data show CDR1 as DFQATT and CDR2 as SNEGSKA (reference sequence). V lost 6 bases and J 8 bases, leaving 20 bases between the germline ends. The CDR3 totals 14 residues. Here the CDR3 reads CSAQLPDKGYEQFF. CDR3 DNA: TGCAGTGCCCAACTGCCGGACAAGGGCTATGAGCAGTTCTTC.

This clonotype was observed a handful of times. This chain joins TRBV12-3 or TRBV12-4 and TRBJ2-7; 14 bases match TRBD2. J gave up 7 bases and V 2 bases, and 10 bases lay outside the gene matches. CDR3 length equals 17 residues. CDR3 nucleotides: TGTGCCAGCAGTTTAAGGACTAGCGGGAGGCTCTCGGGGGAGCAGTACTTC. Its translation: CASSLRTSGRLSGEQYF.

In its sample, this clonotype was seen a few times. The chain is built from TRBV20-1 and TRBJ1-6; D is undetermined. The ends were cut back, 1 base at V and 8 bases at J, with 12 bases in the middle. The CDR3 is 14 residues long. The germline gives CDR1 DFQATT, CDR2 SNEGSKA (reference sequence). The CDR3 region has the DNA TGCAGTGCTAGAGTACCCCTAGGGCATTCACCCCTCCACTTT. Its protein product is CSARVPLGHSPLHF.

V usage is TRBV5-1 and J usage is TRBJ1-1; D perhaps matches TRBD1 (6 bases). This CDR3 has 14 residues. CDR1 and CDR2 from the germline V gene are SGHRS and YFSETQ. Trimming removed 3 bases at V and 1 base at J, with 10 bases between. DNA of the CDR3: TGCGCCAGCAGCTCCCGGGACACGAACACTGAAGCTTTCTTT. It encodes CASSSRDTNTEAFF.

The CDR3: CASSEWGAPYNEQFF. The CDR3 bases are TGTGCCAGCAGTGAATGGGGGGCCCCCTACAATGAGCAGTTCTTC. This rearrangement joins TRBV27 to TRBJ2-1; either TRBD1 or TRBD2 may supply D (6 bases each). Trimming pared 5 bases from V and 2 bases from J, leaving 13 bases between. Germline CDR1 is MNHEY and CDR2 is SMNVEV (reference sequence). This CDR3 comprises 15 residues.

The CDR3 loop is CASSPTGTGMREQYF. CDR3 nucleotides: TGTGCCAGCAGTCCCACCGGGACAGGGATGAGGGAGCAGTACTTC. V gene TRBV6-2 or TRBV6-3 combines with J gene TRBJ2-7, with TRBD1 matching over 9 bases. With 5 bases clipped from V and 7 bases from J, the junction kept 12 bases outside the gene matches. The germline gives CDR1 MNHEY, CDR2 SVGEGT. The CDR3 sequence is 15 residues long.

A few counts support this clonotype. V is TRBV5-4 and J is TRBJ2-7; TRBD2 agrees at 7 bases. Germline CDR1 and CDR2: SGHNT and YYREEE (reference sequence). V was pared by 3 bases and J by 0 bases, with 6 bases of the junction left unmatched. The CDR3 length is 15 residues. This CDR3 is CASSSRRGSSYEQYF. CDR3 sequence (DNA): TGTGCCAGCAGCTCCCGGCGGGGGAGCTCCTACGAGCAGTACTTC.